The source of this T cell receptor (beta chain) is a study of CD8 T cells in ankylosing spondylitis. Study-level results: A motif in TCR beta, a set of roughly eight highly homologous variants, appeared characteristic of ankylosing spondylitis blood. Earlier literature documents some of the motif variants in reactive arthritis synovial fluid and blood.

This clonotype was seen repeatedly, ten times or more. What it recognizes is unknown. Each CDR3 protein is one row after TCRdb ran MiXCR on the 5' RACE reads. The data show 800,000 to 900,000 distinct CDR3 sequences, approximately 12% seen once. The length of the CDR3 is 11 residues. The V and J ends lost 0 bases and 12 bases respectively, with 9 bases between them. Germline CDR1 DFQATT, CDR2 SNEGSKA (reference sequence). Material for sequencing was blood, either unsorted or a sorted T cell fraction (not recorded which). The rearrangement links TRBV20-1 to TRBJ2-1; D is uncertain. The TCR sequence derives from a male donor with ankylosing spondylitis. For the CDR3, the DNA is TGCAGTGCTAGAGATGGCGACTCGCAGTTCTTC. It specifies CSARDGDSQFF.